Listed below are T cell receptor beta chains from one sample, sequenced in a study of cytomegalovirus exposure and HLA in healthy donors. Sequencing used immunoSEQ multiplex PCR; TCRdb keeps in-frame clones, though not all of them. Of about 200,000 clones in the sample, about 82% were seen once. What was sequenced was PBMCs. All receptors derive from a woman between 50 and 59 years old in good health and CMV-seronegative. The conserved cysteine and the conserved F or W are not part of the CDR3 here. The size field is filled for only some rows; it gives once, few, many or a size class.

ASSEGGIDSGNTIY	-	TRBV10-2	TRBJ1-3
ASRFRGTQY	-	TRBV6-6	TRBJ2-5
ASSYSGGSNQPQH	few	TRBV6-5	TRBJ1-5
ASSYLDRLRGYT	-	TRBV6-6	TRBJ1-2
ASSLAGVNSEQY	-	TRBV6-5	TRBJ2-7
AWDFGHPEPEAF	-	TRBV30	TRBJ1-1
ASSSAGSGETQY	few	TRBV5-1	TRBJ2-5
ASSSGKGAIIKETQY	-	TRBV18	TRBJ2-5
AWSRGDRASGEQY	once	TRBV30	TRBJ2-7
AISDLGQGNYGYT	-	TRBV10-3	TRBJ1-2
ASSPARVGEKLF	-	TRBV5-6	TRBJ1-4
ASSLSTEGNSYEQY	-	TRBV5-1	TRBJ2-7
ASSFGLAYEQY	once	TRBV7-8	TRBJ2-7
ASSSRDFYGYT	-	TRBV5-1	TRBJ1-2
ASSQILAGEQY	-	TRBV14	TRBJ2-7
ASSLDIRQETQY	-	TRBV5-4	TRBJ2-5
ASSPTGGRETQY	-	TRBV5-1	TRBJ2-5
ASSFKVSYEQY	-	TRBV27	-
SVEGSGEAF	-	TRBV29-1	TRBJ1-1